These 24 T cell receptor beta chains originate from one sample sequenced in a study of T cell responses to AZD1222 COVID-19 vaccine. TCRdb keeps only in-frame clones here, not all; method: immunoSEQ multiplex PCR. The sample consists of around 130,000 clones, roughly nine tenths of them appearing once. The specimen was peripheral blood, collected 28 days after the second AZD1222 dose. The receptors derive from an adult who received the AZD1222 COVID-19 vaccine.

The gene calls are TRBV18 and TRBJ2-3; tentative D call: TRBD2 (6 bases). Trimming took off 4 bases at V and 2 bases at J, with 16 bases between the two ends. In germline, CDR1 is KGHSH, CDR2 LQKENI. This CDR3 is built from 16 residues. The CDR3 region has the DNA TGTGCCAGCTCACGTACAGCTAGCGTACACACAGATACGCAGTATTTT. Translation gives CASSRTASVHTDTQYF.

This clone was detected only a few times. This chain's CDR3 is CASSVRWAGNYEQYF. The CDR3 DNA sequence: TGTGCCAGCAGCGTTAGATGGGCAGGGAACTACGAGCAGTACTTC. The chain carries TRBV21-1 and TRBJ2-7; TRBD1 is the table's D call, not checked against the DNA. TRBV21-1 is marked as a pseudogene. The CDR3 is 15 residues long.

CDR3 sequence: CASSQRGPRTYNEQFF. As DNA, the CDR3 is TGTGCCAGCAGCCAAAGGGGTCCTAGGACCTACAATGAGCAGTTCTTC. J is TRBJ2-1 and V is TRBV14, with D possibly matching TRBD1 (5 bases). Trimming removed 2 bases at V and 2 bases at J, with 13 bases between. The CDR3 has 16 residues. Germline CDR1 is SGHDN and CDR2 is FVKESK.

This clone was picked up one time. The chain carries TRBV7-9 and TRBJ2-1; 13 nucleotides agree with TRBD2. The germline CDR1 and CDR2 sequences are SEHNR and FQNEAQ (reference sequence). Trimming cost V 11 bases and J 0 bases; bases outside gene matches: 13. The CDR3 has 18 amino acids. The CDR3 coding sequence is TGTGCCGGGGAGAGGACTAGCGGGAGCCAGAGCTCCTACAATGAGCAGTTCTTC. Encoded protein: CAGERTSGSQSSYNEQFF.

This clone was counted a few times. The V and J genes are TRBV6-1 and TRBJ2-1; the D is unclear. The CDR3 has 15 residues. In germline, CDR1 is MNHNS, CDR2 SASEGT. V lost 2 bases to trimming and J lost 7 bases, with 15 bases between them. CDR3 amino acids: CASSEIRTAWNEQFF. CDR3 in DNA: TGTGCCAGCAGTGAAATCAGGACGGCCTGGAATGAGCAGTTCTTC.

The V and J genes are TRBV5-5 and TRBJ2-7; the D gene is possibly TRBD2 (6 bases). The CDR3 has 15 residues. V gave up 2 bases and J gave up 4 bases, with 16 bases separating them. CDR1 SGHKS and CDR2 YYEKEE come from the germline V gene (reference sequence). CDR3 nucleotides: TGTGCCAGCAGCTTACCGGGAGACCCGAGGTACGAGCAGTACTTC. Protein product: CASSLPGDPRYEQYF.

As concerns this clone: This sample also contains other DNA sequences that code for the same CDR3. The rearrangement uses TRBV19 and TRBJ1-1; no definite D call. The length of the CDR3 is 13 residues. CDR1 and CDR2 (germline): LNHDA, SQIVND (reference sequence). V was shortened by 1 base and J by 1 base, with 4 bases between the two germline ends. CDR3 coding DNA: TGTGCCAGTAGTATAGTTCCGAACACTGAAGCTTTCTTT. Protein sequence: CASSIVPNTEAFF.

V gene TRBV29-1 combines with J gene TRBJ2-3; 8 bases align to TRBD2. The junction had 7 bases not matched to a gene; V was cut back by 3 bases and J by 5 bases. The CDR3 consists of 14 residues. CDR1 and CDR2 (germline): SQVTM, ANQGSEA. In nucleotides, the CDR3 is TGCAGCGTTGAGCCAAGCGGGAGTGGAGATACGCAGTATTTT. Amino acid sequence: CSVEPSGSGDTQYF.

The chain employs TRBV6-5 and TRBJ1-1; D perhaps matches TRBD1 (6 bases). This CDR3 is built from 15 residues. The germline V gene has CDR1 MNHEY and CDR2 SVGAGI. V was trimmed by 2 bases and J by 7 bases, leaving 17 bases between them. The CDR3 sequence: CASSYPSLGGREAFF. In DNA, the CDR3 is TGTGCCAGCAGTTACCCGTCCTTAGGGGGTCGTGAAGCTTTCTTT.

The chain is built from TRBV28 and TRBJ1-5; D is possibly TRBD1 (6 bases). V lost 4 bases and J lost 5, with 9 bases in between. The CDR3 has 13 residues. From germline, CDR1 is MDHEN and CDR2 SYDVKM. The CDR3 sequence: CASSSGAYQPQHF. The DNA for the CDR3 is TGTGCCAGCAGTTCAGGGGCTTATCAGCCCCAGCATTTT. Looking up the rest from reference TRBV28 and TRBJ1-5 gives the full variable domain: DVKVTQSSRYLVKRTGEKVFLECVQDMDHENMFWYRQDPGLGLRLIYFSYDVKMKEKGDIPEGYSVSREKKERFSLILESASTNQTSMYLCASSSGAYQPQHFGDGTRLSIL.

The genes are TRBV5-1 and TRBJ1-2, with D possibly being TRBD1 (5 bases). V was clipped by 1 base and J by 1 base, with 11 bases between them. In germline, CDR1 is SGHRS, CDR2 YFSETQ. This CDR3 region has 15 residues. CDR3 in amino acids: CASSLRAGHNYGYTF. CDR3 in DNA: TGCGCCAGCAGCTTGAGGGCAGGGCATAACTATGGCTACACCTTC.

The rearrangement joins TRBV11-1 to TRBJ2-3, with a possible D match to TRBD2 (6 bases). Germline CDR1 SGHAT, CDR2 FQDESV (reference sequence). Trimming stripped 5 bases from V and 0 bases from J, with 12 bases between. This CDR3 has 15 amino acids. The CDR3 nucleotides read TGTGCCAGCAGCGCGGGACTTCCTAGCACAGATACGCAGTATTTT. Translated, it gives CASSAGLPSTDTQYF.

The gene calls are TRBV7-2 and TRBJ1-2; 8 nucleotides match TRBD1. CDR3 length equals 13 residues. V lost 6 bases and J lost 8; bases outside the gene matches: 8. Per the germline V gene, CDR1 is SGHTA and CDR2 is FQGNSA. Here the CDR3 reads CASSSRQGRGYTF. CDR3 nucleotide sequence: TGTGCCAGCAGTTCTCGACAGGGGCGGGGCTACACCTTC.

CDR3 sequence: CASSRQGSNEKLFF. CDR3 coding DNA: TGTGCCAGTAGCAGACAGGGATCTAATGAAAAACTGTTTTTT. J is TRBJ1-4 and V is TRBV19; 7 bases agree with TRBD1. After removal of 6 bases from V and 3 bases from J, the junction contained 4 bases not matched to a gene. The CDR3 consists of 14 residues. Germline CDR1 LNHDA, CDR2 SQIVND (reference sequence).

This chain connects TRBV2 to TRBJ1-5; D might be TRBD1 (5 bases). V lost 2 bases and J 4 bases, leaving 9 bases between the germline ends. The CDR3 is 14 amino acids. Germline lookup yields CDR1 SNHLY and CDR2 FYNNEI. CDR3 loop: CASSEWAGNQPQHF. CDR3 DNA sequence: TGTGCCAGCAGTGAATGGGCAGGGAATCAGCCCCAGCATTTT.

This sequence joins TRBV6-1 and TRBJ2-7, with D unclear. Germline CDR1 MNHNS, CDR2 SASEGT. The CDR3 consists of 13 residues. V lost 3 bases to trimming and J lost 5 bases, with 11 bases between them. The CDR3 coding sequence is TGTGCCAGCAGTGAGGGCCACCCCGACGAGCAGTACTTC. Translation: CASSEGHPDEQYF.

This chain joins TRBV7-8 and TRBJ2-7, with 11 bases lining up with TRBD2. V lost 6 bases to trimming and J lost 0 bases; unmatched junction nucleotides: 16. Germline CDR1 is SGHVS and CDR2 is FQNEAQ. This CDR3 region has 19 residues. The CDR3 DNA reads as TGTGCCAGCAGTTCCTATTCCGGGACTAGCGGAAAAAGCTCCTACGAGCAGTACTTC. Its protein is CASSSYSGTSGKSSYEQYF.

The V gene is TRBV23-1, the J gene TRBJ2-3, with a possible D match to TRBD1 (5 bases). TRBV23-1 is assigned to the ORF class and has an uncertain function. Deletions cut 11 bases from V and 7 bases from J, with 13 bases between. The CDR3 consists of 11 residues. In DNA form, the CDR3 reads TGCGCCGTGCCGCAGGGATATACGCAGTATTTT. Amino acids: CAVPQGYTQYF.

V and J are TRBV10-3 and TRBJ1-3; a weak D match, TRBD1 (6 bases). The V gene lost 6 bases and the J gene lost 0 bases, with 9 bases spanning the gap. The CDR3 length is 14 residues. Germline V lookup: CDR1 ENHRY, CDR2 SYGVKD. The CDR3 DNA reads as TGTGCCATCAGACAGGGAAGCTCTGGAAACACCATATATTTT. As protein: CAIRQGSSGNTIYF.

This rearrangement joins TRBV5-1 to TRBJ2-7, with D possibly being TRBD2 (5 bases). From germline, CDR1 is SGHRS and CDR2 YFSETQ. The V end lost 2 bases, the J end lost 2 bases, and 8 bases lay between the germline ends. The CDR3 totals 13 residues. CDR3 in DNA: TGCGCCAGCAGCTTTGAGGGTCCCTACGAGCAGTACTTC. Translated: CASSFEGPYEQYF.

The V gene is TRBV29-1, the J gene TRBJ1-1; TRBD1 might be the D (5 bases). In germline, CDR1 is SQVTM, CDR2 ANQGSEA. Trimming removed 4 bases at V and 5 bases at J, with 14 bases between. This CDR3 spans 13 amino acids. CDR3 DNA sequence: TGCAGCGTTGCGTGGACACGGAAGACTGAAGCTTTCTTT. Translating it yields CSVAWTRKTEAFF.

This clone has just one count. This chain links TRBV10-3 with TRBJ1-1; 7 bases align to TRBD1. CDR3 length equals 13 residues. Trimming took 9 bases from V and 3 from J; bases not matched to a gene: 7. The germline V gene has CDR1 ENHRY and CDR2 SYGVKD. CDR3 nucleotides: TGTGCCATGAGACAGGGACTAGACACTGAAGCTTTCTTT. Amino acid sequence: CAMRQGLDTEAFF.

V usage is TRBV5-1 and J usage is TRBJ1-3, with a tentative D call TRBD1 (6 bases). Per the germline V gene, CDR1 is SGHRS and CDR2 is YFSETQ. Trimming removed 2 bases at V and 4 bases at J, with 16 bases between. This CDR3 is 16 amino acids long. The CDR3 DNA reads TGCGCCAGCAGCTTAACAGGGATCTTGCAAGGAAACACCATATATTTT. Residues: CASSLTGILQGNTIYF.

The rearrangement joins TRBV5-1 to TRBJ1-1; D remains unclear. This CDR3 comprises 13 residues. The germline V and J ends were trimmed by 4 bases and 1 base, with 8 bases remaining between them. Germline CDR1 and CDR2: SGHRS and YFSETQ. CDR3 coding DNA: TGCGCCAGCAGCACGGACTGGAACACTGAAGCTTTCTTT. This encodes CASSTDWNTEAFF.